This T cell receptor (beta chain) derives from a study of T cell responses to AZD1222 COVID-19 vaccine. The CDR3 is 12 residues long. Germline V CDR1 and CDR2: SNHLY, FYNNEI. Trimming stripped 7 bases from V and 4 bases from J, with 10 bases between. Some clones are missing from TCRdb's copy, which holds only in-frame ones; the method was immunoSEQ multiplex PCR. The table lists fewer than 130,000 clones, approximately 94% of them singletons. The TCR originated in an adult who received the AZD1222 COVID-19 vaccine. The material sequenced was peripheral blood, taken 28 days after the second AZD1222 dose. The rearrangement links TRBV2 to TRBJ1-2; a weak D match, TRBD1 (5 bases). CDR3 protein: CASIGRAYGYTF. For the CDR3, the DNA is TGTGCCAGCATCGGCAGGGCCTATGGCTACACCTTC.